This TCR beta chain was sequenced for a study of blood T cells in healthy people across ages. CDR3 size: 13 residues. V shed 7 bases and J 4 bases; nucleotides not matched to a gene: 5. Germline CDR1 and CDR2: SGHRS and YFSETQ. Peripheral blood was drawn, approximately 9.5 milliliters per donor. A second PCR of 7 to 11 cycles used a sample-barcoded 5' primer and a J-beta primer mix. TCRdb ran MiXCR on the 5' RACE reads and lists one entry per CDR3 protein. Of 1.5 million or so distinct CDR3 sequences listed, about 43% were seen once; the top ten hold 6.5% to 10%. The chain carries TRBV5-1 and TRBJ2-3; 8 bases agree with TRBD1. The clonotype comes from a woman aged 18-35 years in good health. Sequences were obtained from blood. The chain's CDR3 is CASLGQGADTQYF. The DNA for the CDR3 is TGCGCCAGCCTCGGACAGGGTGCAGATACGCAGTATTTT.